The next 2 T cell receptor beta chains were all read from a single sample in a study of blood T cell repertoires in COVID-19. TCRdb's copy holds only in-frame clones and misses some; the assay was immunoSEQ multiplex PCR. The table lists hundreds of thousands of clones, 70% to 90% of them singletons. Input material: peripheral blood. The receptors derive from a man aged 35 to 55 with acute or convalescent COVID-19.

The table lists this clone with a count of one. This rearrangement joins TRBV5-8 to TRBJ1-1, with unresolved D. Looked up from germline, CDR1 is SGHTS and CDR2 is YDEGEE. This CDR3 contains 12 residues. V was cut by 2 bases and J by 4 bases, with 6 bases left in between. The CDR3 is CASSFRSTEAFF. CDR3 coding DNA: TGTGCCAGCAGCTTCCGGAGCACTGAAGCTTTCTTT.

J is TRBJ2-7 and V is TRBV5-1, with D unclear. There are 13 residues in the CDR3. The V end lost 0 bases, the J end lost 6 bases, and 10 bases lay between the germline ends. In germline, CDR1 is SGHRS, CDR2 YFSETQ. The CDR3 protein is CASSLEEVTEQYF. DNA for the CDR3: TGCGCCAGCAGCTTGGAAGAGGTCACCGAGCAGTACTTC.